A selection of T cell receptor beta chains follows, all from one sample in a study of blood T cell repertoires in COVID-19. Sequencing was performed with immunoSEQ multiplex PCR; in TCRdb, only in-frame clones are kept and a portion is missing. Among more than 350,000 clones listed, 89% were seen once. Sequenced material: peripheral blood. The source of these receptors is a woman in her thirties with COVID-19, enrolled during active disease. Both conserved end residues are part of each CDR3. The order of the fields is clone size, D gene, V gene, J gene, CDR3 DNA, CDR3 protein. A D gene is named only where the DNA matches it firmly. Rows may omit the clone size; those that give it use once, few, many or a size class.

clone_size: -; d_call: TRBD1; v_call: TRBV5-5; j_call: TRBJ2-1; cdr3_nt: TGTGCCAGCAGCCACCGGGACAGGGCTAACTTCAATGAGCAGTTCTTC; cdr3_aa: CASSHRDRANFNEQFF
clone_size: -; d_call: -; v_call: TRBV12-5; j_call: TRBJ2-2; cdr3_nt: TGTGCTAGTGGTTTGGTACTTGTCACCGGGGAGCTGTTTTTT; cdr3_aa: CASGLVLVTGELFF
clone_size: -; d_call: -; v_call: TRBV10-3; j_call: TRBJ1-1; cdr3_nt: TGTGCCATCAGTGAGTCTGTAAGGTCCTCGGGGAACACTGAAGCTTTCTTT; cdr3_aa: CAISESVRSSGNTEAFF
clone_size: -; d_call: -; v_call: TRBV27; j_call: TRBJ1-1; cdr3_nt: TGTGCCAGCATTATACACAGGGAGTCCACTGAAGCTTTCTTT; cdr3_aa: CASIIHRESTEAFF
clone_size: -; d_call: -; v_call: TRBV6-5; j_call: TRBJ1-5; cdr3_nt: TGTGCCAGCAGTCCCGGGAATCAGCCCCAGCATTTT; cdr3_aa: CASSPGNQPQHF
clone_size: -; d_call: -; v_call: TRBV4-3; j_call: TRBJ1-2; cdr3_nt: TGCGCCAGCAGCCAAGATGGACAGCTTAACTATGGCTACACCTTC; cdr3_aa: CASSQDGQLNYGYTF
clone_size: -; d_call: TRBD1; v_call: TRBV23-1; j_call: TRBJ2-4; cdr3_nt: TGCGCCAGCAGTCGAGGGGGACAGGGGTCCCCGGTAGCCAAAAACATTCAGTACTTC; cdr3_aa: CASSRGGQGSPVAKNIQYF
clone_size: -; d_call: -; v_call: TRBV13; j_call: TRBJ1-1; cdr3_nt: TGTGCCAGCAGCTTAGAAAGGGGGGGGACTGAAGCTTTCTTT; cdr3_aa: CASSLERGGTEAFF
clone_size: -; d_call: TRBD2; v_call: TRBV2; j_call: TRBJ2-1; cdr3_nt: TGTGCCAGCAGTGATAGCGGGAGCCCCAATGAGCAGTTCTTC; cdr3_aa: CASSDSGSPNEQFF
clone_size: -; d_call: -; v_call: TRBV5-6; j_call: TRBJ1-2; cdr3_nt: TGTGCCAGCAGACCTGGACCCGCGGGAGGTGGCTACACCTTC; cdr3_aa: CASRPGPAGGGYTF
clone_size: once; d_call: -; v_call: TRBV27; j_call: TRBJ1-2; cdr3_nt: TGTGCCAGCAGCCCAGCGGGGCCCTATGGCTACACCTTC; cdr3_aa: CASSPAGPYGYTF
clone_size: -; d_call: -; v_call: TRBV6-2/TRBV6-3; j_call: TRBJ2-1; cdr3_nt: TGTGCCAGCAGCCCAGGGGTCAGGACAGTAAACAATGAGCAGTTCTTC; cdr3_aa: CASSPGVRTVNNEQFF
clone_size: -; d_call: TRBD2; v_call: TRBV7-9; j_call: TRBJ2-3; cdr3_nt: TGTGCCAGCAGCCCCCGGACTAGCGCAACAGATACGCAGTATTTT; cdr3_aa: CASSPRTSATDTQYF
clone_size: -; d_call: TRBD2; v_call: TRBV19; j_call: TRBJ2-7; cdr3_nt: TGTGCCAGTAGTATTATGGCTAGCGGGGGGCATCGGACCTACGAGCAGTACTTC; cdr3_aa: CASSIMASGGHRTYEQYF
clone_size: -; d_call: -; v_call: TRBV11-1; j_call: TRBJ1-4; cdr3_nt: TGTGCCAGCAGCCCCAGAGTCGGGCAGGGCGAAGAAAAACTGTTTTTT; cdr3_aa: CASSPRVGQGEEKLFF
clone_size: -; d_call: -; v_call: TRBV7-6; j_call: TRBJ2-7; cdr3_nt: TGTGCCAGCAGCTTATTAGGAGACGATCCCTCCTACGAGCAGTACTTC; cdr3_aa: CASSLLGDDPSYEQYF
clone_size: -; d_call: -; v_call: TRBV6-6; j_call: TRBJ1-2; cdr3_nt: TGTGCCAGCAGTTACGGGGAGGGGAGTTTGGGTGGCTACACCTTC; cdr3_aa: CASSYGEGSLGGYTF
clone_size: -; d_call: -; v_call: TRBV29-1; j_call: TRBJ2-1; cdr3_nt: TGCAGCGTTGATGGTCGGGGAATGGGTAATGAGCAGTTCTTC; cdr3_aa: CSVDGRGMGNEQFF
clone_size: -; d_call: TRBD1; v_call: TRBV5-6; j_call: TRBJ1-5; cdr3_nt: TGTGCCAGCAGCCATGGACAGGGGGCCTGGGGCATTCAGCCCCAGCATTTT; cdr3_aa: CASSHGQGAWGIQPQHF
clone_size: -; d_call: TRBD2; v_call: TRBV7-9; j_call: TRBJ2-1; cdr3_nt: TGTGCCAGCAGCGGGTTGCGGGGGGCGGGTAATGAGCAGTTCTTC; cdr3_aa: CASSGLRGAGNEQFF
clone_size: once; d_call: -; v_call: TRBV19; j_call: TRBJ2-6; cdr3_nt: TGTGCCAGTAGTATAACACCCTCTGGGGCCAACGTCCTGACTTTC; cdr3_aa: CASSITPSGANVLTF
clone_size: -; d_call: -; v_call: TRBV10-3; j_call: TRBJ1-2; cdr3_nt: TGTGCCATCAGTGCCGGGGGGACCGCGACTAACTATGGCTACACCTTC; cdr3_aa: CAISAGGTATNYGYTF
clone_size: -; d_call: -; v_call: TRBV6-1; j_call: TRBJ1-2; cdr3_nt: TGTGCCAGCAGTGAGTCCAGGGTAGGGGATGGCTACACCTTC; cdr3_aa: CASSESRVGDGYTF
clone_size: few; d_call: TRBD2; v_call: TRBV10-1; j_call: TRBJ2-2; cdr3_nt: TGCGCCAGCAGCGCTAGCGGGGACTACACCGGGGAGCTGTTTTTT; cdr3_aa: CASSASGDYTGELFF
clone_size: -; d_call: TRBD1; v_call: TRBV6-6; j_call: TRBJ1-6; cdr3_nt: TGTGCCAGCAGTTTTCACAGGGGGCGTGATTCACCCCTCCACTTT; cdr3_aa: CASSFHRGRDSPLHF
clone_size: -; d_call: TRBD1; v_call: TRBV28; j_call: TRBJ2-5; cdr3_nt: TGTGCCAGCAGGGGACAGGGTTTAGGAGAGACCCAGTACTTC; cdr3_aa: CASRGQGLGETQYF
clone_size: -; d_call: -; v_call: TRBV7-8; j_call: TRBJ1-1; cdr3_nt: TGTGCCAGCAGCTACGGCGGGGGGACTGAAGCTTTCTTT; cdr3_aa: CASSYGGGTEAFF
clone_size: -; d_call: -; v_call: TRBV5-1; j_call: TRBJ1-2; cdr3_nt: TGCGCCAGCAGCTTGGGGGACAAGGCGGATGGCTACACCTTC; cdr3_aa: CASSLGDKADGYTF
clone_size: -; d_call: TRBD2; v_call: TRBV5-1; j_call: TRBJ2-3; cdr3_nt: TGCGCCAGCAGCTTGACCCCTAGCGGGGGGGCGACCCTGACTAGCACAGATACGCAGTATTTT; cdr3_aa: CASSLTPSGGATLTSTDTQYF
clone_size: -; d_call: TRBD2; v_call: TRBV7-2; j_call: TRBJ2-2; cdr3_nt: TGTGCCAGCAGCTTTTTCGGGGGGACGAACACCGGGGAGCTGTTTTTT; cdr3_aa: CASSFFGGTNTGELFF
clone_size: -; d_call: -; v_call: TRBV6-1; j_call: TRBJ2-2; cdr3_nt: TGTGCCAGCAGTGAAGCGACTGGGGGCGGTACGAACACCGGGGAGCTGTTTTTT; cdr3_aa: CASSEATGGGTNTGELFF
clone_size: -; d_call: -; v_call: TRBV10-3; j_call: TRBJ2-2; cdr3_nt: TGTGCCATCAGACAAGGGACAGGGAGTAGCGGGAGTCTCTCGACCGGGGAGCTGTTTTTT; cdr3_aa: CAIRQGTGSSGSLSTGELFF
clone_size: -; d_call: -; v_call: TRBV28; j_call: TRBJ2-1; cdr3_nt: TGTGCCAGCAGTCCGACCACCCCGCAGGGTGGGTATGAGCAGTTCTTC; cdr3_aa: CASSPTTPQGGYEQFF
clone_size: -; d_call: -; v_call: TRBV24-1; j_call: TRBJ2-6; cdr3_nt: TGTGCCACCAGTGATCCGAGTGGTCCTGGGGCCAACGTCCTGACTTTC; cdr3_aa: CATSDPSGPGANVLTF
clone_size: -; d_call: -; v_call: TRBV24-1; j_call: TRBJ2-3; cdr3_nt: TGTGCCACCAGTGTCCGGGACACTTCCACAGATACGCAGTATTTT; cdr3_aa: CATSVRDTSTDTQYF
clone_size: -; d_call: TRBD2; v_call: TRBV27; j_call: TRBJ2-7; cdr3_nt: TGTGCCAGCAGTTTAGGCGGGGGGGGCCTATACGAGCAGTACTTC; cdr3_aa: CASSLGGGGLYEQYF
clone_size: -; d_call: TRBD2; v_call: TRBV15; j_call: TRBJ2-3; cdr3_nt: TGTGCCACCAGCAGCCCACAGACTAGCCGCGGCACAGATACGCAGTATTTT; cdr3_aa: CATSSPQTSRGTDTQYF
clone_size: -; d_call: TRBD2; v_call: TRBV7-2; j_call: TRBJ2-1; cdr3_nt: TGTGCCAGCAGCTTAATGAGAACAACTAGCGGAGCCTACAATGAGCAGTTCTTC; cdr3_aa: CASSLMRTTSGAYNEQFF
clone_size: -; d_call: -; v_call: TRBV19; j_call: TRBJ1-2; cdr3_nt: TGTGCCAGTAAGTTGGCCAGGGGTCATGGCTACACCTTC; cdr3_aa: CASKLARGHGYTF
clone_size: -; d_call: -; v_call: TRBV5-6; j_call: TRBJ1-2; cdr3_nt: TGTGCCAGCAGCCACGGACAGTGGGACTATGGCTACACCTTC; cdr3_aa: CASSHGQWDYGYTF
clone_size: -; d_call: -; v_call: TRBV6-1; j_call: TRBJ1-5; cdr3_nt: TGTGCCAGCAGTGAAGACAGGGTAACTCAGCCCCAGCATTTT; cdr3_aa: CASSEDRVTQPQHF
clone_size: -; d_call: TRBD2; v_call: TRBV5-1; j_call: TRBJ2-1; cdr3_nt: TGCGCCAGCAGCTTCGCCGGGACTACTTACAATGAGCAGTTCTTC; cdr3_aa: CASSFAGTTYNEQFF
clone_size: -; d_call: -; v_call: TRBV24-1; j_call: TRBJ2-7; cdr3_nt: TGTGCCACCAGTGATGGACACCGGCCCGAGCAGTACTTC; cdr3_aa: CATSDGHRPEQYF
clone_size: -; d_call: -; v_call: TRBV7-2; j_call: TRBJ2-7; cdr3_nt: TGTGCCAGCAGCCCCAGTGGCGGGGCCTACGAGCAGTACTTC; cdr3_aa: CASSPSGGAYEQYF
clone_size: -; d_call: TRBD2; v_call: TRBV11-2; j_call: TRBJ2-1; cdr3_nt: TGTGCCAGCAGCCCGCAGCCTAGCGGGGGCTACAATGAGCAGTTCTTC; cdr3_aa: CASSPQPSGGYNEQFF
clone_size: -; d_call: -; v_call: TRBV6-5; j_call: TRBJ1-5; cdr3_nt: TGTGCCAGCAGTCCGAGAGGGAGCAATCAGCCCCAGCATTTT; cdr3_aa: CASSPRGSNQPQHF